The 4 T cell receptor beta chains presented below share a single source sample, sequenced in a study of identical twins. TCRdb re-called the 5' RACE reads through MiXCR, storing one row per CDR3 protein. The sample carries roughly 350,000 distinct CDR3 sequences, approximately 10% recorded once. The source material was naive T cells sorted from blood. These receptors were collected from a woman between 50 and 59 years old in good health.

This chain uses TRBV5-1 with TRBJ1-1; D gene uncertain. CDR1 is SGHRS and CDR2 is YFSETQ in the germline V gene. The V end was cut by 2 bases, the J end by 7 bases, with 9 bases between. The CDR3 is 12 amino acids. CDR3 in DNA: TGCGCCAGCAGCTTATGGGGAGGTGAAGCTTTCTTT. Translation gives CASSLWGGEAFF.

Many counts were recorded for this clonotype. The chain couples TRBV12-3 or TRBV12-4 to TRBJ2-1, with TRBD1 identical over 8 bases. The CDR3 sequence is 13 residues long. With V trimmed by 6 bases and J by 6 bases, 4 bases remained unmatched. CDR3 in DNA: TGTGCCAGCAGGCAAACAGGGGGCAATGAGCAGTTCTTC. It is translated as CASRQTGGNEQFF.

This clonotype turned up a few times. The DNA of the CDR3 is TGCGCCAGCAGACACACCACTAGCGGATACACAGATACGCAGTATTTT. It yields the protein CASRHTTSGYTDTQYF. This rearrangement joins TRBV5-1 to TRBJ2-3; the match to TRBD2 covers 8 bases. Germline loops: CDR1 SGHRS, CDR2 YFSETQ. The CDR3 consists of 16 residues. V lost 5 bases, J lost 2 bases, and 10 bases stayed unmatched.

The chain joins TRBV12-3 or TRBV12-4 to TRBJ1-2; TRBD1 is a possible D gene (5 bases). Trimming left V 3 bases short and J 6 bases short, with 17 bases between. The CDR3 consists of 15 residues. The DNA for the CDR3 is TGTGCCAGCAGTTTGGCTATCCGGCAGGGCCATGGCTACACCTTC. Encoded protein: CASSLAIRQGHGYTF.